Below are 15 T cell receptor beta chains sequenced from a single sample in a study of shared clonotypes between healthy human individuals. The assay was immunoSEQ multiplex PCR, and TCRdb's table has in-frame clones only and misses some. The repertoire consists of 2 million to 2.5 million clones, with 80% to 95% occurring once and the leading ten covering around 0.4%. Sequencing used naive CD4+ T cells from PBMCs. Subset here: CD45RA+ positively selected. These receptors were obtained from a man aged 18-30 years in good health. Some clones in this sample may be carry-over from other donors' samples.

This chain connects TRBV30 to TRBJ2-5, with 8 bases fitting TRBD2. From germline, CDR1 is GTSNPN and CDR2 SVGIG (reference sequence). Unmatched junction bases numbered 9, after V lost 4 bases and J lost 2 bases. The CDR3 covers 15 residues. CDR3 coding DNA: TGTGCCTGGACTCCACCGGGGGGGCGGCAAGAGACCCAGTACTTC. Its translation is CAWTPPGGRQETQYF.

The V and J genes are TRBV27 and TRBJ2-3, with 14 bases matching TRBD2. Losses at the gene ends were 4 bases for V and 6 bases for J; bases not matched to a gene: 9. Germline V gene sequence: CDR1 MNHEY, CDR2 SMNVEV (reference sequence). The CDR3 runs 17 residues. CDR3 loop: CASSYFGTSGSTDTQYF. CDR3 sequence (DNA): TGTGCCAGCAGTTACTTCGGGACTAGCGGGAGTACGGATACGCAGTATTTT.

The table lists this clone with a count of one. The V gene is TRBV5-1, the J gene TRBJ2-1; 13 bases line up with TRBD2. The germline CDR1 and CDR2 sequences are SGHRS and YFSETQ. The CDR3 covers 18 residues. V lost 3 bases to trimming and J lost 5 bases; unmatched junction nucleotides: 11. The CDR3 DNA reads TGCGCCAGCAGCTACGGACTAGCGGGAGCCCTCGGGAACAATGAGCAGTTCTTC. It translates to CASSYGLAGALGNNEQFF.

The V call is TRBV4-2, the J call TRBJ1-6; TRBD1 might be the D (5 bases). The ends were cut back, 0 bases at V and 9 bases at J, with 6 bases in the middle. This CDR3 region has 13 residues. CDR1 LGHNA and CDR2 YNFKEQ come from the germline V gene. CDR3 DNA: TGTGCCAGCAGCCAAGAGAGGGGTTCACCCCTCCACTTT. Residues: CASSQERGSPLHF.

The chain combines TRBV12-5 with TRBJ2-7, with 7 bases matching TRBD2. The CDR3 is 18 residues long. Germline V gene data show CDR1 as LGHNT and CDR2 as FRNRAP. With V trimmed by 3 bases and J by 3 bases, 17 bases remained unmatched. In DNA form, the CDR3 reads TGTGCTAGTGGTTTTTCGAAGGGATACCCCGGACTAGGCTACGAGCAGTACTTC. Protein sequence: CASGFSKGYPGLGYEQYF. Variable domain in full (rest from reference TRBV12-5 and TRBJ2-7): DARVTQTPRHKVTEMGQEVTMRCQPILGHNTVFWYRQTMMQGLELLAYFRNRAPLDDSGMPKDRFSAEMPDATLATLKIQPSEPRDSAVYFCASGFSKGYPGLGYEQYFGPGTRLTVT.

The chain has TRBV18 and TRBJ2-6; TRBD1 is a possible D gene (6 bases). Trimming left V 4 bases short and J 3 bases short, with 13 bases between. CDR3 length equals 16 residues. Germline values: CDR1 KGHSH, CDR2 LQKENI. The CDR3 region has the DNA TGTGCCAGCTCACGGGGACAAATACGTGGGGCCAACGTCCTGACTTTC. Its translation: CASSRGQIRGANVLTF.

The chain links TRBV10-3 to TRBJ1-1, with 9 bases that match TRBD1. The CDR3 loop spans 15 amino acids. The V and J ends lost 6 bases and 5 bases, in that order; junction bases with no gene match: 10. Germline CDR1 ENHRY, CDR2 SYGVKD. This chain's CDR3 is CAIRDQTGGGTEAFF. As DNA, the CDR3 is TGTGCCATCAGGGATCAGACAGGGGGGGGTACTGAAGCTTTCTTT.

V is TRBV9 and J is TRBJ2-2; D is unclear. CDR3 length: 16 amino acids. CDR1 and CDR2 from the germline V gene are SGDLS and YYNGEE. V lost 0 bases to trimming and J lost 0 bases, with 9 bases between them. The CDR3 DNA is TGTGCCAGCAGCGTAGGACGTACTGCGAACACCGGGGAGCTGTTTTTT. This sequence encodes CASSVGRTANTGELFF.

The chain combines TRBV7-9 with TRBJ2-5, with a possible D match to TRBD1 (6 bases). The V end lost 3 bases, the J end lost 4 bases, and 15 bases lay between the germline ends. The germline CDR1 and CDR2 sequences are SEHNR and FQNEAQ (reference sequence). This CDR3 spans 15 amino acids. CDR3 nucleotides: TGTGCCAGCAGCTTCCGCCCGACAGGTGGAGAGACCCAGTACTTC. The encoded protein is CASSFRPTGGETQYF.

The chain carries TRBV30 and TRBJ2-7; D might be TRBD1 (5 bases). CDR3 length: 12 amino acids. Trimming left V 0 bases short and J 6 bases short, with 9 bases between. The germline V gene has CDR1 GTSNPN and CDR2 SVGIG (reference sequence). The CDR3 loop reads CAWSVSGLEQYF. CDR3 nucleotide sequence: TGTGCCTGGAGTGTTTCAGGGCTCGAGCAGTACTTC.

The chain uses TRBV5-4 and TRBJ1-1, with 7 bases lining up with TRBD1. Trimming took 4 bases from V and 3 from J; bases not matched to a gene: 9. Germline V lookup: CDR1 SGHNT, CDR2 YYREEE (reference sequence). This CDR3 has 15 residues. The CDR3 DNA is TGTGCCAGCAGCAGCCGACAGGGAGGGGACACTGAAGCTTTCTTT. The encoded protein is CASSSRQGGDTEAFF.

J is TRBJ2-1 and V is TRBV27, with D possibly TRBD2 on 6 matching bases. Germline CDR1 MNHEY, CDR2 SMNVEV (reference sequence). V was trimmed by 5 bases and J by 1 base, leaving 12 bases between them. The CDR3 loop spans 15 amino acids. The CDR3 DNA follows: TGTGCCAGCAGTCTCCGGAGGGGATCCTACAATGAGCAGTTCTTC. It encodes CASSLRRGSYNEQFF.

This chain connects TRBV7-8 to TRBJ2-7, with 10 bases lining up with TRBD2. With V trimmed by 1 base and J by 12 bases, 6 bases remained unmatched. Germline CDR1 reads SGHVS; CDR2 reads FQNEAQ. The CDR3 is made up of 13 amino acids. CDR3 region: CASSLGASGGRYF. Here the CDR3 DNA reads TGTGCCAGCAGCTTAGGGGCTAGCGGGGGCAGGTACTTC.

Only one count was recorded for this clone. The chain couples TRBV5-1 to TRBJ1-1; D may be TRBD1 (5 bases). The CDR3 loop spans 14 amino acids. V dropped 4 bases and J dropped 6 bases, with 16 bases sitting between them. The germline V gene encodes CDR1 SGHRS and CDR2 YFSETQ. The CDR3 loop is CASSIAIGDSEAFF. In nucleotides, the CDR3 is TGCGCCAGCAGCATAGCTATAGGGGACTCTGAAGCTTTCTTT.

This sequence joins TRBV28 and TRBJ2-7; D might be TRBD1 (5 bases). V lost 10 bases and J 6 bases, leaving 16 bases between the germline ends. The germline CDR1 and CDR2 sequences are MDHEN and SYDVKM. The CDR3 length is 12 residues. The CDR3 coding sequence is TGTGCCATCCGGCCAGGGATGGGCGAGCAGTACTTC. This codes for CAIRPGMGEQYF.